This T cell receptor beta chain was retrieved from a study of blood T cell repertoires in COVID-19. At the level of the study: PBMCs, B-cell-depleted T cells, or T cells provided the cDNA or gDNA that made up the material.

The method was immunoSEQ multiplex PCR; TCRdb's version includes in-frame clones alone and lacks a portion of them. Here the sample spans under 150,000 clones, around 83% being singletons. The CDR3 is made up of 14 amino acids. Germline V gives CDR1 ENHRY, CDR2 SYGVKD. Trimming pared 5 bases from V and 2 bases from J, leaving 12 bases between. This clone was seen a few times. Input material: peripheral blood. The J gene is TRBJ1-1, the V gene TRBV10-3; D is perhaps TRBD1 (6 bases). The receptor was isolated from a man between 40 and 49 years old with active or convalescent COVID-19. This CDR3 is CAISLDSSNTEAFF. The CDR3 region has the DNA TGTGCCATCAGTCTGGACAGCTCCAACACTGAAGCTTTCTTT.